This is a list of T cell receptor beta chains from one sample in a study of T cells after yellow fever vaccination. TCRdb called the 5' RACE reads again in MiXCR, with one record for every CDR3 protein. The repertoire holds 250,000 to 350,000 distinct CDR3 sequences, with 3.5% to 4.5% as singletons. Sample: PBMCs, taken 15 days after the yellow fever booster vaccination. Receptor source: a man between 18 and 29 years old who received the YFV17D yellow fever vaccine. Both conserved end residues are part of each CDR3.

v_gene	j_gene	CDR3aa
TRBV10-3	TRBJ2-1	CAISESTATPPQGQFF
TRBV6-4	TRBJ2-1	CASSETGTGFYNEQFF
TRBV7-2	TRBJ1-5	CASTITVNQPQHF
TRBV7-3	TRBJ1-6	CASSHPGGSGDF
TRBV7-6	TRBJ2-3	CASSPRVADTQYF
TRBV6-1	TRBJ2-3	CASSEALGDDTQYF
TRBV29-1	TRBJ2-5	CSVVQGGETQYF
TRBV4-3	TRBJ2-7	CASSREHRYIDEQYF
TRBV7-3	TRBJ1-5	CASSFLGGTYSNQPQHF
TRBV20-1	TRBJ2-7	CSASPGQVYEQYF
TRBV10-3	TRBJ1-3	CAIRGRQSSGNTIYF
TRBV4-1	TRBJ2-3	CASSQGTTRSTDTQYF
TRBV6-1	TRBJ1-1	CASSEIRAMNTEAFF
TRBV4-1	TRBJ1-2	CASSRQGLDGYTF
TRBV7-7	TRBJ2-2	CASSYDYTGELFF
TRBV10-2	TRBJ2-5	CASRNRGLETQYF
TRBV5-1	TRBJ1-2	CASSGGSDGYFYGYTF
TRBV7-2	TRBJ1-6	CASSLLSGGSPLHF
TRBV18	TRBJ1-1	CASTYRAGVNTEAFF
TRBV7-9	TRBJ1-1	CASGLLLGMGHTEAFF
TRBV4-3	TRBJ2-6	CASSQDRGTGANVLTF
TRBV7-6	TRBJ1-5	CASSLGPGLYQPQHF